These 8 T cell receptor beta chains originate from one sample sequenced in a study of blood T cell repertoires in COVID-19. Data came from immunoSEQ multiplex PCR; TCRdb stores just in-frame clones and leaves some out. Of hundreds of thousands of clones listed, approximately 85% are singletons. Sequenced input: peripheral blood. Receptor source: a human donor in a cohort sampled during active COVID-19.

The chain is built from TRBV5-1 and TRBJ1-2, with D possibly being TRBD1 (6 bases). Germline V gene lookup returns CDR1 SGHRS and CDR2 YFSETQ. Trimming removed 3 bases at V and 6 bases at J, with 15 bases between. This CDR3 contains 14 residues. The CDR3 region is CASSYLAGDNGYTF. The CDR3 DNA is TGCGCCAGCAGCTACCTGGCAGGGGATAATGGCTACACCTTC.

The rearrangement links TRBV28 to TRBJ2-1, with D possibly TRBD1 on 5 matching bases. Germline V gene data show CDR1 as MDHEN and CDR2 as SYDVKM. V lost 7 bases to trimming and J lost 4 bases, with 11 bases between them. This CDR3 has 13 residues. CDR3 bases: TGTGCCAGCACCCTCGACAGTTACAATGAGCAGTTCTTC. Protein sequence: CASTLDSYNEQFF.

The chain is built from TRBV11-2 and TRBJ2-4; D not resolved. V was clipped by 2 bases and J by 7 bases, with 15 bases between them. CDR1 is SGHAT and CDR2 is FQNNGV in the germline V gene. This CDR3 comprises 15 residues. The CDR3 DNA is TGTGCCAGCAGCTTAAGACTCGATAGATGGAACATTCAGTACTTC. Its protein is CASSLRLDRWNIQYF. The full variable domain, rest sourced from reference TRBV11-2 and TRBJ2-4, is EAGVAQSPRYKIIEKRQSVAFWCNPISGHATLYWYQQILGQGPKLLIQFQNNGVVDDSQLPKDRFSAERLKGVDSTLKIQPAKLEDSAVYLCASSLRLDRWNIQYFGAGTRLSVL.

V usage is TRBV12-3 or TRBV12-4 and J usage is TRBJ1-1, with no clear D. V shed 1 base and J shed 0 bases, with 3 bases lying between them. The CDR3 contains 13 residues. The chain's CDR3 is CASSLELNTEAFF. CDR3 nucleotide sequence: TGTGCCAGCAGTTTAGAGCTGAACACTGAAGCTTTCTTT.

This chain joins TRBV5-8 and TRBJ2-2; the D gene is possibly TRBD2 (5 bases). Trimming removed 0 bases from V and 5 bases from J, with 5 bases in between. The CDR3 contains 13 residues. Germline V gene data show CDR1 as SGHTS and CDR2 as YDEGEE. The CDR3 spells CASSLAGTGELFF. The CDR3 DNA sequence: TGTGCCAGCAGCTTGGCGGGGACCGGGGAGCTGTTTTTT.

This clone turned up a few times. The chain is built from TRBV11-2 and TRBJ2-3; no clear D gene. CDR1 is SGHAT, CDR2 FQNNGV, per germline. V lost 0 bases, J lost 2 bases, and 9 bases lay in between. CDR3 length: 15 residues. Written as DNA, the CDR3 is TGTGCCAGCAGCTTAGATTGGCAGTACACAGATACGCAGTATTTT. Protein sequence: CASSLDWQYTDTQYF.

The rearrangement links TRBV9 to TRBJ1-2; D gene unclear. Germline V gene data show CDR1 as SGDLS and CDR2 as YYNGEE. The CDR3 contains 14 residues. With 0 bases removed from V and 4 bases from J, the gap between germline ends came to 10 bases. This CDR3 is CASSVDRGSYGYTF. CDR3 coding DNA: TGTGCCAGCAGCGTAGATCGGGGATCCTATGGCTACACCTTC.

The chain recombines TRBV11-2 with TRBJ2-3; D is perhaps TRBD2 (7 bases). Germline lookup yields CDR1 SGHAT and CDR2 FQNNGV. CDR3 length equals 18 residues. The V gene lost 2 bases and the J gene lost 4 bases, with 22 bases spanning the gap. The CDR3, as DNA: TGTGCCAGCAGCTTATCCGTCTCTAGGGGGGGGCGCGCAGATACGCAGTATTTT. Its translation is CASSLSVSRGGRADTQYF.